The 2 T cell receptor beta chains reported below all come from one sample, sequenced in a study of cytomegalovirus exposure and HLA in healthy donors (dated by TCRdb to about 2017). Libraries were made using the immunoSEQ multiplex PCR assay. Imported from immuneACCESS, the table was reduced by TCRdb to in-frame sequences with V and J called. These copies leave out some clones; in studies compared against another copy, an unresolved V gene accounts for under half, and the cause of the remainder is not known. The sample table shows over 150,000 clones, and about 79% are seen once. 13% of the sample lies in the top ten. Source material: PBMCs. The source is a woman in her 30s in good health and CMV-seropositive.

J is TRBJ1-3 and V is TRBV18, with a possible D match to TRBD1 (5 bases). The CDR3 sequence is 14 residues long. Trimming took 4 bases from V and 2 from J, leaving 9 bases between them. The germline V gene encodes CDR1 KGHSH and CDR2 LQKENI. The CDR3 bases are TGTGCCAGCTCACAGGGGAGGACTGGAAACACCATATATTTT. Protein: CASSQGRTGNTIYF.

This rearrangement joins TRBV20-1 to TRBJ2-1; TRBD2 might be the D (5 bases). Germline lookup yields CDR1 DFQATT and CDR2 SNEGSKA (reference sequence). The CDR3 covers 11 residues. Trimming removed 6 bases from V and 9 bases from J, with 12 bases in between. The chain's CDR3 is CSAPFGLEQFF. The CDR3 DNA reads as TGCAGTGCCCCATTCGGACTTGAGCAGTTCTTC.